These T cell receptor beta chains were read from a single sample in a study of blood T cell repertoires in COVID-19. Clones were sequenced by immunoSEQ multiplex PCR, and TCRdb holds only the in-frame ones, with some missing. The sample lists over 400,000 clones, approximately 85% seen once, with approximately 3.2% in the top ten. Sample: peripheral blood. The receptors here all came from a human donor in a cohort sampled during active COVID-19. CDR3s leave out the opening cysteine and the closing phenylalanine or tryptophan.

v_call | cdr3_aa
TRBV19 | ASSRGRTPNEKLF
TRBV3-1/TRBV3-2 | ASSREPGLENTGELF
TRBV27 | ASSSRQSNEKLF
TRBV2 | ATTRGGAQETQY
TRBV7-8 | ASSQSGAQGFYGYT
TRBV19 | ASFQYIGYT
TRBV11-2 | ASSLYYGSSYEQY
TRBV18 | ASSQQAASTDTQY
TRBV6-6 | ASSLIRGTEAF
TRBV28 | ASGGRGSSTDTQY
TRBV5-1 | ASSGGQGSGEQY
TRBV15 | ATSRAGQGAGYT
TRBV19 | ASSIEGPSRAANEKLF
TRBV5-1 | ASTLTSGSYEQY
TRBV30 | AWRRSDRVEGYT
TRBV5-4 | ASSAPPGQGGGFVGYT
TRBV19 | ASSVGQDDYGYT
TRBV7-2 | ASSYSNEEQF
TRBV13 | ASSRFRITDTQY
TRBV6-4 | ASSRGRNQPQH
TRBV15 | AIQGGDHYGYT
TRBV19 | ASSTSGHYTGELF
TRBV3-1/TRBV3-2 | ASSQGGRYEQY
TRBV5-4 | ASSLAGRYTEAF
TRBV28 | ASRPVGQGGLPPQH
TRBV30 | AWSAGWTAEAF
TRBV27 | ASSSLAKGYNEQF
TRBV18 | ASSPVMGGSGNTEAF
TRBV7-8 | ASSFRGLKGLAGDPRETQY
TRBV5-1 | ASSSQEGDGYT
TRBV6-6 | ASSFAGDRGYTEAF
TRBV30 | AWSVLGSTEAF
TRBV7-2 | ASSPRGGSSYEQY
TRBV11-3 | ASSEQGVRETQY
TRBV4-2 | ASSQDTGQGSEAF
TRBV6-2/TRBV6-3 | ASSSWLSGWNEQF
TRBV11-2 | ASSLGSGLDPYEQY
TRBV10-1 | ASSETPRGGEQY
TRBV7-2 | ASSLGLLTGQGFF
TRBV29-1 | SSKTGGDETQY
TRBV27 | ASSLRGNGEKLF
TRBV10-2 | ASSLGQGGYEQY
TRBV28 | ASSLQGNYGYT
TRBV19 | ASSGQFASSYEQY